The 28 T cell receptor beta chains below all came from one sample that was sequenced in a study of T cell repertoires in cytomegalovirus infection. TCRdb called the reads again in MiXCR, with one record for every CDR3 protein. The sample has approximately 240,000 distinct CDR3 sequences, around an eighth seen once. The sequenced sample was PBMCs. These receptors were taken from a human donor in good health (CMV status not recorded). Some clones in this sample may be carry-over from other donors' samples.

The sample holds many counts of this clonotype. The chain carries TRBV7-6 and TRBJ1-5; D is perhaps TRBD1 (6 bases). Germline assignment: CDR1 SGHVS and CDR2 FNYEAQ. V lost 5 bases, J lost 4 bases, and 15 bases lay in between. The CDR3 has 15 amino acids. The CDR3 here is CASSPTTGTNQPQHF. DNA for the CDR3: TGTGCCAGCAGCCCTACGACAGGAACTAATCAGCCCCAGCATTTT. Full variable domain (rest looked up from reference TRBV7-6 and TRBJ1-5): GAGVSQSPRYKVTKRGQDVALRCDPISGHVSLYWYRQALGQGPEFLTYFNYEAQQDKSGLPNDRFSAERPEGSISTLTIQRTEQRDSAMYRCASSPTTGTNQPQHFGDGTRLSIL.

This clonotype was recorded a few times. The chain is built from TRBV19 and TRBJ2-1; no definite D call. V lost 6 bases, J lost 5 bases, and 11 bases lay in between. The CDR3 is made up of 13 amino acids. Germline-derived CDR1 and CDR2 are LNHDA and SQIVND (reference sequence). CDR3 DNA: TGTGCCAGTAGAACAATGCTTCACAATGAGCAGTTCTTC. Translation: CASRTMLHNEQFF. Supplemented by reference TRBV19 and TRBJ2-1, the full variable domain reads DGGITQSPKYLFRKEGQNVTLSCEQNLNHDAMYWYRQDPGQGLRLIYYSQIVNDFQKGDIAEGYSVSREKKESFPLTVTSAQKNPTAFYLCASRTMLHNEQFFGPGTRLTVL.

This clonotype was seen only a few times. This chain uses TRBV20-1 with TRBJ2-5; weak D call: TRBD2 (6 bases). In germline, CDR1 is DFQATT, CDR2 SNEGSKA (reference sequence). V gave up 6 bases and J gave up 1 base, with 15 bases separating them. This CDR3 is 14 amino acids long. In DNA, the CDR3 is TGCAGTGCCACACGCCGGGACTCCCAAGAGACCCAGTACTTC. Its protein is CSATRRDSQETQYF.

This clonotype was picked up many times. V usage is TRBV7-3 and J usage is TRBJ2-5; 11 bases agree with TRBD2. The CDR3 spans 15 residues. Germline V gene lookup returns CDR1 SGHTA and CDR2 FQGTGA. V dropped 3 bases and J dropped 5; count of bases not matched to a gene: 5. The CDR3 nucleotides read TGTGCCAGCAGCTTTAGCGGGAGGGCCGGGGAGACCCAGTACTTC. Translating it yields CASSFSGRAGETQYF.

This clonotype was detected many times. The chain recombines TRBV28 with TRBJ2-7, with a possible D match to TRBD1 (5 bases). This CDR3 contains 16 residues. Trimming removed 5 bases at V and 0 bases at J, with 17 bases between. CDR1 and CDR2 from the germline V gene are MDHEN and SYDVKM. The chain's CDR3 is CASSLTGISSSYEQYF. DNA for the CDR3: TGTGCCAGCAGTCTCACAGGAATCTCAAGCTCCTACGAGCAGTACTTC.

Concerning this clonotype: A much larger clone lies a single base off, so this may be a read error. The chain links TRBV7-2 to TRBJ2-3; no reliable D call. The CDR3 spans 13 residues. The germline gives CDR1 SGHTA, CDR2 FQGNSA. Trimming took off 2 bases at V and 4 bases at J, with 7 bases between the two ends. In DNA, the CDR3 is TGTGCCAGCAGCTTAAGGTTCGCAGATACGCAGTATTTT. It encodes CASSLRFADTQYF.

This clonotype was seen a handful of times. This chain joins TRBV6-1 and TRBJ1-1; D ambiguous. The germline V gene encodes CDR1 MNHNS and CDR2 SASEGT. V lost 7 bases and J lost 0, with 15 bases in between. The CDR3 totals 15 residues. This CDR3 is CASINSGTMNTEAFF. In DNA, the CDR3 is TGTGCCAGCATCAATTCAGGTACCATGAACACTGAAGCTTTCTTT.

There are many counts of this clonotype. This rearrangement joins TRBV20-1 to TRBJ2-7; 11 bases are a match to TRBD2. V dropped 7 bases and J dropped 1; count of bases not matched to a gene: 9. CDR1 and CDR2 from the germline V gene are DFQATT and SNEGSKA (reference sequence). CDR3 length equals 15 residues. This CDR3 is CSGIGLAGGSYEQYF. Written as DNA, the CDR3 is TGCAGTGGTATAGGTCTAGCGGGGGGTTCCTACGAGCAGTACTTC.

This clonotype was counted many times. J is TRBJ1-3 and V is TRBV7-2, with D uncertain. Germline CDR1 is SGHTA and CDR2 is FQGNSA. The V end was cut by 4 bases, the J end by 5 bases, with 6 bases between. The CDR3 is 12 residues long. CDR3 DNA sequence: TGTGCCAGCAGCTCTGAAAGAAACACCATATATTTT. Its translation: CASSSERNTIYF.

This clonotype has just a few counts. The chain is built from TRBV29-1 and TRBJ2-2; TRBD1 agrees at 9 bases. V trimming: 3 bases; J trimming: 1 base; junction bases outside the gene matches: 12. Germline lookup yields CDR1 SQVTM and CDR2 ANQGSEA. The CDR3 is made up of 18 amino acids. Here the CDR3 reads CSVDGGRPGQGNTGELFF. CDR3 nucleotide sequence: TGCAGCGTTGATGGGGGGCGGCCGGGACAGGGGAACACCGGGGAGCTGTTTTTT.

This clonotype was picked up many times. V is TRBV7-2 and J is TRBJ1-3; a weak D match, TRBD1 (5 bases). V lost 1 base and J 0 bases, leaving 10 bases between the germline ends. Germline CDR1 SGHTA, CDR2 FQGNSA. The CDR3 extends over 16 amino acids. The CDR3 sequence: CASSLGPGTSGNTIYF. CDR3 in DNA: TGTGCCAGCAGCTTAGGTCCAGGGACCTCTGGAAACACCATATATTTT. Based on the CDR3 plus reference TRBV7-2 and TRBJ1-3, the full variable domain is GAGVSQSPSNKVTEKGKDVELRCDPISGHTALYWYRQSLGQGLEFLIYFQGNSAPDKSGLPSDRFSAERTGGSVSTLTIQRTQQEDSAVYLCASSLGPGTSGNTIYFGEGSWLTVV.

This sequence joins TRBV7-3 and TRBJ2-3; D unresolved. The CDR3 has 14 residues. Trimming left V 2 bases short and J 3 bases short, with 9 bases between. From germline, CDR1 is SGHTA and CDR2 FQGTGA. CDR3 protein: CASSLSGQTDTQYF. Written as DNA, the CDR3 is TGTGCCAGCAGCTTATCTGGCCAGACAGATACGCAGTATTTT.

The chain employs TRBV5-1 and TRBJ2-7; 8 bases match TRBD1. The CDR3 consists of 13 residues. Germline CDR1 is SGHRS and CDR2 is YFSETQ. Unmatched junction bases numbered 7, after V lost 4 bases and J lost 7 bases. This CDR3 is CASSPDRVGEQYF. In nucleotides, the CDR3 is TGCGCCAGCAGCCCGGACAGGGTCGGGGAGCAGTACTTC. Looking up the rest from reference TRBV5-1 and TRBJ2-7 gives the full variable domain: KAGVTQTPRYLIKTRGQQVTLSCSPISGHRSVSWYQQTPGQGLQFLFEYFSETQRNKGNFPGRFSGRQFSNSRSEMNVSTLELGDSALYLCASSPDRVGEQYFGPGTRLTVT.

This clonotype has at least ten counts. The chain links TRBV7-3 to TRBJ2-1; D unclear. The CDR3 is 16 residues long. Trimming shortened V by 2 bases and J by 2 bases, and 13 bases separated the two germline ends. Looked up from germline, CDR1 is SGHTA and CDR2 is FQGTGA. The CDR3 protein is CASSLFRTHTYNEQFF. The CDR3, as DNA: TGTGCCAGCAGCTTATTCAGGACGCACACCTACAATGAGCAGTTCTTC.

This clonotype was seen at least ten times. This chain links TRBV20-1 with TRBJ2-5; no clear D gene. CDR1 and CDR2 (germline): DFQATT, SNEGSKA (reference sequence). Between the trimmed V and J ends, which lost 0 bases and 4 bases, there was a span of 6 bases. There are 12 residues in the CDR3. The CDR3: CSARDWRETQYF. Here the CDR3 DNA reads TGCAGTGCTAGAGACTGGCGAGAGACCCAGTACTTC.

This clonotype showed up many times. The chain has TRBV4-3 and TRBJ1-5; D perhaps matches TRBD1 (6 bases). The germline V and J ends were trimmed by 0 bases and 5 bases, with 26 bases remaining between them. Germline V gene data show CDR1 as LGHNA and CDR2 as YSLEER. The CDR3 totals 20 residues. The CDR3 nucleotides read TGCGCCAGCAGCCAAGAGGCCCATGGGGGGCTGGGGGTCGGCGATCAGCCCCAGCATTTT. It encodes CASSQEAHGGLGVGDQPQHF.

Many counts were recorded for this clonotype. The chain uses TRBV7-2 and TRBJ1-6, with TRBD1 identical over 7 bases. The trim removed 2 bases at V and 5 bases at J, leaving 3 bases unmatched. CDR3 length equals 15 residues. CDR1 is SGHTA, CDR2 FQGNSA, per germline. The CDR3 region is CASSLFGTDNSPLHF. CDR3 in DNA: TGTGCCAGCAGCTTATTCGGGACAGATAATTCACCCCTCCACTTT.

This clonotype was observed many times. V is TRBV19 and J is TRBJ2-6, with D perhaps assigned TRBD1 or TRBD2 (5 bases each). The CDR3 sequence is 15 residues long. Germline V lookup: CDR1 LNHDA, CDR2 SQIVND (reference sequence). V was clipped by 1 base and J by 4 bases, with 8 bases between them. CDR3 amino acids: CASSIVGTGANVLTF. The CDR3 DNA sequence: TGTGCCAGTAGTATAGTGGGGACGGGGGCCAACGTCCTGACTTTC.

This clonotype has only one observation. V is TRBV5-5 and J is TRBJ2-1; no clear D. V lost 0 bases and J 5 bases, leaving 9 bases between the germline ends. CDR1 is SGHKS, CDR2 YYEKEE, per germline (reference sequence). The CDR3 has 14 residues. The CDR3 loop is CASSLGPDDNEQFF. Here the CDR3 DNA reads TGTGCCAGCAGCTTGGGACCTGACGACAATGAGCAGTTCTTC.

About this clonotype: Mismatch with germline at one junction end may stem from a read error. The chain is built from TRBV4-1 and TRBJ1-2; TRBD1 is a possible D gene (5 bases). The length of the CDR3 is 13 residues. In germline, CDR1 is MGHRA, CDR2 YSYEKL. DNA of the CDR3: TGCGCCAGCAACCAAGAGACAGCCTATGGCTACACCTTC. Translated, it gives CASNQETAYGYTF.

This clonotype was detected ten times or more. This chain uses TRBV5-6 with TRBJ2-5, with TRBD1 matching 10 bases. The CDR3 is 16 amino acids. V was clipped by 3 bases and J by 3 bases; unmatched bases: 8. Germline V CDR1 and CDR2: SGHDT, YYEEEE. The CDR3, as DNA: TGTGCCAGCAGCTCGACAGGGGGCCGCTACGAAGAGACCCAGTACTTC. It encodes CASSSTGGRYEETQYF.

The V gene is TRBV19, the J gene TRBJ1-4, with D unresolved. V shed 9 bases and J shed 8 bases, with 13 bases lying between them. There are 12 residues in the CDR3. CDR1 and CDR2 (germline): LNHDA, SQIVND (reference sequence). CDR3 loop: CASRGSDEKLFF. DNA of the CDR3: TGTGCCAGCAGAGGGTCCGACGAAAAACTGTTTTTT. The full variable domain, rest sourced from reference TRBV19 and TRBJ1-4, is DGGITQSPKYLFRKEGQNVTLSCEQNLNHDAMYWYRQDPGQGLRLIYYSQIVNDFQKGDIAEGYSVSREKKESFPLTVTSAQKNPTAFYLCASRGSDEKLFFGSGTQLSVL.

In this sample, this clonotype turned up a few times. The rearrangement joins TRBV19 to TRBJ2-2; a weak D match, TRBD1 (5 bases). The V gene's germline CDR1 is LNHDA and CDR2 SQIVND (reference sequence). Between the trimmed V and J ends, which lost 5 bases and 5 bases, there was a span of 18 bases. This CDR3 region has 16 residues. The CDR3: CASSPLAGKITGELFF. In DNA, the CDR3 is TGTGCCAGTAGTCCCCTGGCAGGGAAAATTACCGGGGAGCTGTTTTTT.

The chain links TRBV29-1 to TRBJ2-3, with TRBD1 identical over 8 bases. CDR1 is SQVTM, CDR2 ANQGSEA, per germline. After removal of 8 bases from V and 1 base from J, the junction contained 11 bases not matched to a gene. The CDR3 sequence is 15 residues long. DNA of the CDR3: TGCAGCACTTCATGGACAGGGACCCGCACAGATACGCAGTATTTT. The encoded protein is CSTSWTGTRTDTQYF.

Ten or more counts support this clonotype. The chain links TRBV6-2 or TRBV6-3 to TRBJ1-1, with D possibly being TRBD1 (6 bases). There are 14 residues in the CDR3. Germline V gene sequence: CDR1 MNHEY, CDR2 SVGEGT. With 7 bases removed from V and 1 base from J, the gap between germline ends came to 13 bases. The CDR3 DNA reads TGTGCCAGCATTCGGACAGCACCGAACACTGAAGCTTTCTTT. This encodes CASIRTAPNTEAFF.

J is TRBJ2-3 and V is TRBV9; D not certain. The CDR3 sequence is 14 residues long. The V and J ends lost 4 bases and 8 bases respectively, with 17 bases between them. In germline, CDR1 is SGDLS, CDR2 YYNGEE. Written as DNA, the CDR3 is TGTGCCAGCAGCTTCCAGGACCGGGTTGGTACGCAGTATTTT. Protein product: CASSFQDRVGTQYF.

The gene calls are TRBV6-5 and TRBJ1-2, with D maybe TRBD1 (5 bases). V lost 5 bases and J lost 8, with 24 bases in between. CDR3 length: 16 amino acids. The germline V gene has CDR1 MNHEY and CDR2 SVGAGI. The CDR3 here is CASSPDGGHGARGYTF. CDR3 nucleotide sequence: TGTGCCAGCAGTCCTGACGGCGGGCACGGGGCGAGGGGCTACACCTTC.

This clonotype was seen a few times. The chain is built from TRBV20-1 and TRBJ2-1, with 13 bases matching TRBD2. Losses at the gene ends were 2 bases for V and 5 bases for J; bases not matched to a gene: 3. This CDR3 has 15 residues. Looked up from germline, CDR1 is DFQATT and CDR2 is SNEGSKA (reference sequence). The CDR3 nucleotides read TGCAGTGCTAGACGACTAGCGGGAGGAAACAATGAGCAGTTCTTC. Amino acids: CSARRLAGGNNEQFF.